Given below is one T cell receptor (beta chain) in context. The antigen is unknown. The PCR was carried out with 60 Vbeta primers and 13 Jbeta primers. TCRdb's copy holds only in-frame clones and misses some; the assay was immunoSEQ multiplex PCR. The repertoire includes just over 150,000 clones, 75% to 80% of them detected once, and around 3.3% sits in the top ten. The sample comes from a study of cytomegalovirus exposure and HLA in healthy donors. Study outcomes and limitations: Sequencing depth roughly uniform across donors was assumed in presence/absence analyses.

CDR1 and CDR2 from the germline V gene are SGHRS and YFSETQ. This CDR3 comprises 13 residues. The V and J ends lost 0 bases and 5 bases respectively, with 6 bases between them. Healthy bone marrow donors made up the cohort. The chain links TRBV5-1 to TRBJ2-1; a weak D match, TRBD2 (6 bases). The sequenced sample was PBMCs. This sequence originates from a woman aged 40 to 50 in good health and CMV-seronegative. The CDR3 protein is CASSLAGDNEQFF. The DNA of the CDR3 is TGCGCCAGCAGCTTGGCGGGGGACAATGAGCAGTTCTTC.